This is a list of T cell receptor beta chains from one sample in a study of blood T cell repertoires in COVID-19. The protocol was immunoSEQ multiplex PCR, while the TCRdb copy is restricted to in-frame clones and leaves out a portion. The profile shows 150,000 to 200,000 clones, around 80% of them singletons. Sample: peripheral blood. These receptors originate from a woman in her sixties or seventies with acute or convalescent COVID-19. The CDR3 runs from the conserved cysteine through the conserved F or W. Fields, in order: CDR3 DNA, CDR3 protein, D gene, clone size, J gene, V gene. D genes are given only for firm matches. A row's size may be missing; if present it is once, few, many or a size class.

CDR3 DNA: TGTGCCAGCAGCCAAGAACAGGATCCGAGTACAGATACGCAGTATTTT
CDR3 protein: CASSQEQDPSTDTQYF
D gene: .
clone size: .
J gene: TRBJ2-3
V gene: TRBV14

CDR3 DNA: TGTGCCAGCAGCAAAGCGGGGACTAGTGCAGATACGCAGTATTTT
CDR3 protein: CASSKAGTSADTQYF
D gene: TRBD2
clone size: .
J gene: TRBJ2-3
V gene: TRBV7-9

CDR3 DNA: TGCGCCAGCAGCCGGACGACAGCTAGCACAGATACGCAGTATTTT
CDR3 protein: CASSRTTASTDTQYF
D gene: .
clone size: .
J gene: TRBJ2-3
V gene: TRBV5-1

CDR3 DNA: TGTGCCAGTAAGAATGAGTGGGCAGGGAGGGATCAGCCCCAGCATTTT
CDR3 protein: CASKNEWAGRDQPQHF
D gene: .
clone size: once
J gene: TRBJ1-5
V gene: TRBV19

CDR3 DNA: TGCGCCAGCAGCCAGCTCTGGGGGGACTCCTACAATGAGCAGTTCTTC
CDR3 protein: CASSQLWGDSYNEQFF
D gene: .
clone size: .
J gene: TRBJ2-1
V gene: TRBV4-3

CDR3 DNA: TGTGCCAGCAGTTTAAGACAGCTCATCGGTCGAAACACTGAAGCTTTCTTT
CDR3 protein: CASSLRQLIGRNTEAFF
D gene: .
clone size: few
J gene: TRBJ1-1
V gene: TRBV28

CDR3 DNA: TGCAGTGCTAGTATGCCCCAGGACGGGGACTATGGCTACACCTTC
CDR3 protein: CSASMPQDGDYGYTF
D gene: .
clone size: .
J gene: TRBJ1-2
V gene: TRBV20-1

CDR3 DNA: TGTGCCAGCAGCTTAATGCCCAAGGGGGAAGCTTTCTTT
CDR3 protein: CASSLMPKGEAFF
D gene: .
clone size: .
J gene: TRBJ1-1
V gene: TRBV7-3

CDR3 DNA: TGCGCCAGCAGCCAAACAGTCAGGAGGGATTCACCCCTCCACTTT
CDR3 protein: CASSQTVRRDSPLHF
D gene: .
clone size: .
J gene: TRBJ1-6
V gene: TRBV4-1

CDR3 DNA: TGTGCCAGCAGTCGAGGACAGGGAAACTATGGCTACACCTTC
CDR3 protein: CASSRGQGNYGYTF
D gene: TRBD1
clone size: .
J gene: TRBJ1-2
V gene: TRBV2

CDR3 DNA: TGTGCCAGCAGTTTATCCGGGACAGGGGGCGGTAATAATTCACCCCTCCACTTT
CDR3 protein: CASSLSGTGGGNNSPLHF
D gene: TRBD1
clone size: .
J gene: TRBJ1-6
V gene: TRBV28

CDR3 DNA: TGTGCCAGCAGGCCCGGGACAGGAATTAATTCACCCCTCCACTTT
CDR3 protein: CASRPGTGINSPLHF
D gene: TRBD1
clone size: .
J gene: TRBJ1-6
V gene: TRBV7-2

CDR3 DNA: TGTGCCAGCAGCCGACTGGGGACTAGCGGGGGACAAGAGACCCAGTACTTC
CDR3 protein: CASSRLGTSGGQETQYF
D gene: TRBD2
clone size: .
J gene: TRBJ2-5
V gene: TRBV4-2

CDR3 DNA: TGCAGTGCTAGTGCTTTTGGAGGGAGAGACTACAATGAGCAGTTCTTC
CDR3 protein: CSASAFGGRDYNEQFF
D gene: .
clone size: .
J gene: TRBJ2-1
V gene: TRBV20-1

CDR3 DNA: TGTGCCAGCAGTTTTCTGGGAGCCTATGGCTACACCTTC
CDR3 protein: CASSFLGAYGYTF
D gene: .
clone size: .
J gene: TRBJ1-2
V gene: TRBV27

CDR3 DNA: TGTGCCAGCAGCCAAGAAGAGAGGAACACTGAAGCTTTCTTT
CDR3 protein: CASSQEERNTEAFF
D gene: .
clone size: .
J gene: TRBJ1-1
V gene: TRBV4-2

CDR3 DNA: TGTGCCAGCCGACAGGGGAATAATTCACCCCTCCACTTT
CDR3 protein: CASRQGNNSPLHF
D gene: TRBD1
clone size: .
J gene: TRBJ1-6
V gene: TRBV6-6

CDR3 DNA: TGTGCCAGCAGTTACTATGCGTCGTCCATTCGGGAGACCCAGTACTTC
CDR3 protein: CASSYYASSIRETQYF
D gene: .
clone size: .
J gene: TRBJ2-5
V gene: TRBV6-2/TRBV6-3

CDR3 DNA: TGTGCCAGCAGCTCCACCGGGACAGGGAACGGCTACACCTTC
CDR3 protein: CASSSTGTGNGYTF
D gene: TRBD1
clone size: .
J gene: TRBJ1-2
V gene: TRBV5-6

CDR3 DNA: TGTGCCATCAGTGAGCCAGGGGGTTCCAACGAGCAGTACTTC
CDR3 protein: CAISEPGGSNEQYF
D gene: TRBD1
clone size: .
J gene: TRBJ2-7
V gene: TRBV10-3

CDR3 DNA: TGTGCCAGCAAAATCGGCAGTACTACCTACGAGCAGTACTTC
CDR3 protein: CASKIGSTTYEQYF
D gene: .
clone size: .
J gene: TRBJ2-7
V gene: TRBV7-9

CDR3 DNA: TGTGCCAGCAGTGTAACCTATAATTCACCCCTCCACTTT
CDR3 protein: CASSVTYNSPLHF
D gene: .
clone size: once
J gene: TRBJ1-6
V gene: TRBV2

CDR3 DNA: TGTGCCAGTAGCGTACCACAGGGGGCGGGAACCGGGGAGCTGTTTTTT
CDR3 protein: CASSVPQGAGTGELFF
D gene: TRBD1
clone size: few
J gene: TRBJ2-2
V gene: TRBV19

CDR3 DNA: TGTGCCAGCAGCTCGGGCACAGGGAGGAACACTGAAGCTTTCTTT
CDR3 protein: CASSSGTGRNTEAFF
D gene: .
clone size: .
J gene: TRBJ1-1
V gene: TRBV5-6

CDR3 DNA: TGCAGCGCCGGACAGGGGGCAAACACCATATATTTT
CDR3 protein: CSAGQGANTIYF
D gene: TRBD1
clone size: .
J gene: TRBJ1-3
V gene: TRBV29-1

CDR3 DNA: TGCGCCAGCAGCCCGCCGGGGACAGGGGTGGGGGAGACCCAGTACTTC
CDR3 protein: CASSPPGTGVGETQYF
D gene: TRBD1
clone size: .
J gene: TRBJ2-5
V gene: TRBV4-3

CDR3 DNA: TGTGCCAGCAGTCCCTTTGGACAGGGCAATTCCTACGAGCAGTACTTC
CDR3 protein: CASSPFGQGNSYEQYF
D gene: TRBD1
clone size: .
J gene: TRBJ2-7
V gene: TRBV6-2/TRBV6-3

CDR3 DNA: TGTGCCAGCGCCGGGACAGGGGGGACTGAAGCTTTCTTT
CDR3 protein: CASAGTGGTEAFF
D gene: TRBD1
clone size: .
J gene: TRBJ1-1
V gene: TRBV28

CDR3 DNA: TGCAGTGCTAGCAATACGAACAGAAGGACCTTC
CDR3 protein: CSASNTNRRTF
D gene: .
clone size: few
J gene: TRBJ1-2
V gene: TRBV20-1

CDR3 DNA: TGTGCCAGCAGCAAAGCCCTGGCTAGCGGGAGATCCTACGAGCAGTACTTC
CDR3 protein: CASSKALASGRSYEQYF
D gene: .
clone size: .
J gene: TRBJ2-7
V gene: TRBV21-1

CDR3 DNA: TGTGCCAGCCAAAAACTAGCGGGGGGACTTTTGGATGAGCAGTTCTTC
CDR3 protein: CASQKLAGGLLDEQFF
D gene: TRBD2
clone size: .
J gene: TRBJ2-1
V gene: TRBV3-1/TRBV3-2

CDR3 DNA: TGTGCCAGCAGCACACTAGCGGGAGAGACTCAAGAGACCCAGTACTTC
CDR3 protein: CASSTLAGETQETQYF
D gene: TRBD2
clone size: .
J gene: TRBJ2-5
V gene: TRBV6-2/TRBV6-3

CDR3 DNA: TGTGCCAGCAGTTACCTAGCGGGTTACAATGAGCAGTTCTTC
CDR3 protein: CASSYLAGYNEQFF
D gene: TRBD2
clone size: .
J gene: TRBJ2-1
V gene: TRBV6-2/TRBV6-3

CDR3 DNA: TGTGCCGCACTAAGGAGGGGTAACACTGAAGCTTTCTTT
CDR3 protein: CAALRRGNTEAFF
D gene: .
clone size: few
J gene: TRBJ1-1
V gene: TRBV28

CDR3 DNA: TGCAGCGTTAGGACAGGGGGCGGGACTGAAGCTTTCTTT
CDR3 protein: CSVRTGGGTEAFF
D gene: TRBD1
clone size: .
J gene: TRBJ1-1
V gene: TRBV29-1

CDR3 DNA: TGTGCCAGCTACGGGACTAGCGGACCCTACGAGCAGTACTTC
CDR3 protein: CASYGTSGPYEQYF
D gene: TRBD2
clone size: .
J gene: TRBJ2-7
V gene: TRBV28

CDR3 DNA: TGTGCCTGGAGTGTTCAGGGCTACACTGAAGCTTTCTTT
CDR3 protein: CAWSVQGYTEAFF
D gene: .
clone size: .
J gene: TRBJ1-1
V gene: TRBV30

CDR3 DNA: TGCGCCAGCAGCTTGGGGACAGGTCGGACTAATGAAAAACTGTTTTTT
CDR3 protein: CASSLGTGRTNEKLFF
D gene: TRBD1
clone size: .
J gene: TRBJ1-4
V gene: TRBV5-1

CDR3 DNA: TGCGCCAGCAGCCTTTCGGACAGGGGCCAGCAGTTCTTC
CDR3 protein: CASSLSDRGQQFF
D gene: TRBD1
clone size: .
J gene: TRBJ2-1
V gene: TRBV4-3

CDR3 DNA: TGTGCCAGCAGTTTTAGTGGACAGGGGAAGGAGACCCAGTACTTC
CDR3 protein: CASSFSGQGKETQYF
D gene: TRBD1
clone size: once
J gene: TRBJ2-5
V gene: TRBV27

CDR3 DNA: TGTGCCATCAGTGAGCCCGATCAGCCCCAGCATTTT
CDR3 protein: CAISEPDQPQHF
D gene: .
clone size: .
J gene: TRBJ1-5
V gene: TRBV10-3

CDR3 DNA: TGCGCCAGCAGCCAGGGACTAGCGGAGACCCAGTACTTC
CDR3 protein: CASSQGLAETQYF
D gene: TRBD2
clone size: .
J gene: TRBJ2-5
V gene: TRBV5-1

CDR3 DNA: TGTGCCAGCAGGGCGTCCTTAGGAGGCACTGAAGCTTTCTTT
CDR3 protein: CASRASLGGTEAFF
D gene: .
clone size: once
J gene: TRBJ1-1
V gene: TRBV6-4

CDR3 DNA: TGTGCCAGCAGCGAACGCACCGGGACATATGGAGGCGAGCAGTACTTC
CDR3 protein: CASSERTGTYGGEQYF
D gene: .
clone size: .
J gene: TRBJ2-7
V gene: TRBV2

CDR3 DNA: TGTGCCAGCAGCTTCCAGCGGGGAGGGACAGATACGCAGTATTTT
CDR3 protein: CASSFQRGGTDTQYF
D gene: TRBD2
clone size: few
J gene: TRBJ2-3
V gene: TRBV4-2

CDR3 DNA: TGTGCCAGCAGCGTCCGGGACAAGGATAATTCACCCCTCCACTTT
CDR3 protein: CASSVRDKDNSPLHF
D gene: .
clone size: .
J gene: TRBJ1-6
V gene: TRBV9

CDR3 DNA: TGTGCCAGCCCTGACAGGCTGAACACTGAAGCTTTCTTT
CDR3 protein: CASPDRLNTEAFF
D gene: .
clone size: .
J gene: TRBJ1-1
V gene: TRBV6-5

CDR3 DNA: TGTGCCAGCTCACCGAAACTCGGTATGCAAGAGACCCAGTACTTC
CDR3 protein: CASSPKLGMQETQYF
D gene: .
clone size: .
J gene: TRBJ2-5
V gene: TRBV18

CDR3 DNA: TGTGCCAGCAGTCCCGGGACAGTTTACGAGCAGTACTTC
CDR3 protein: CASSPGTVYEQYF
D gene: TRBD1
clone size: .
J gene: TRBJ2-7
V gene: TRBV28

CDR3 DNA: TGTGCCAGCAGTGAATTTCCAGGGCTAGGGGCCAACGTCCTGACTTTC
CDR3 protein: CASSEFPGLGANVLTF
D gene: .
clone size: .
J gene: TRBJ2-6
V gene: TRBV2

CDR3 DNA: TGTGCCAGCAGCACCGACAGCGCCTACGAGCAGTACTTC
CDR3 protein: CASSTDSAYEQYF
D gene: .
clone size: .
J gene: TRBJ2-7
V gene: TRBV7-9